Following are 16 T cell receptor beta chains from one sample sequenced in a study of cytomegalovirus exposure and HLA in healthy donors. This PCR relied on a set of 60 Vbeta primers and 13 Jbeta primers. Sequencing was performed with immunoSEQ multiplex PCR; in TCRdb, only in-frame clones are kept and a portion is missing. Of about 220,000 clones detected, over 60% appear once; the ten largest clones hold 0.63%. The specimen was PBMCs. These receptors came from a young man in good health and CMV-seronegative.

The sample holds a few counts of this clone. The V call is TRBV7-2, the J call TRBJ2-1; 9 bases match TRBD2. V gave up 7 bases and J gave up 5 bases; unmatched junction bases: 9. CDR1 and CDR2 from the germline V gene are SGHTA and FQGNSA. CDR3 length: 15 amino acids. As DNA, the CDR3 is TGTGCCAGCACCAAAAGGCTAGCGGGAAACAATGAGCAGTTCTTC. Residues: CASTKRLAGNNEQFF.

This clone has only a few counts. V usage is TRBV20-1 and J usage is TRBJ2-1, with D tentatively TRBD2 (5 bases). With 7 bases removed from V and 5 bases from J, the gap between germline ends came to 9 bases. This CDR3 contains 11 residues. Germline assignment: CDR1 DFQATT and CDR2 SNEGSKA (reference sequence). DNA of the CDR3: TGCAGTGGGACTTCGAACAATGAGCAGTTCTTC. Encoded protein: CSGTSNNEQFF.

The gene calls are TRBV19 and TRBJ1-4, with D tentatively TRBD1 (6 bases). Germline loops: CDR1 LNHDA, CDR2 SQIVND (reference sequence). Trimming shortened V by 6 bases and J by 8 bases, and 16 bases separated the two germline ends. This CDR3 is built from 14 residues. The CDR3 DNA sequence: TGTGCCAGTAGCCCCCGGGGGGCGGAGGAAAAACTGTTTTTT. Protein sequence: CASSPRGAEEKLFF.

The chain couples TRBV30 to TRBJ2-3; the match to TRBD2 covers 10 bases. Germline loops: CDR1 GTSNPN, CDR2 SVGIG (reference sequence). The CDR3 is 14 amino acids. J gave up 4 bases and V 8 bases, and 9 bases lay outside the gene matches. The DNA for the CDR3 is TGTGCCACCCTAGCGGGAGACGGTGCAGATACGCAGTATTTT. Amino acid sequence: CATLAGDGADTQYF.

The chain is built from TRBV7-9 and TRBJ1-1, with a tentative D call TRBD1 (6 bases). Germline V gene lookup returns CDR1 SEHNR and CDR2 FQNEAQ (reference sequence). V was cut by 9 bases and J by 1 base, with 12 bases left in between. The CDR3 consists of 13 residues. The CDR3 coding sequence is TGTGCCAGGCAAGGACAGCCGAACACTGAAGCTTTCTTT. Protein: CARQGQPNTEAFF.

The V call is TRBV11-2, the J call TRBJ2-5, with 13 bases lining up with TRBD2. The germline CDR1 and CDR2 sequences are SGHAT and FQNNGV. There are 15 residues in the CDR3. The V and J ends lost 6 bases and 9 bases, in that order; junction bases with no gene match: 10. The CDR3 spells CASSDSGLAGLAQYF. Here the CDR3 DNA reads TGTGCCAGCAGTGACTCGGGACTAGCGGGACTGGCCCAGTACTTC.

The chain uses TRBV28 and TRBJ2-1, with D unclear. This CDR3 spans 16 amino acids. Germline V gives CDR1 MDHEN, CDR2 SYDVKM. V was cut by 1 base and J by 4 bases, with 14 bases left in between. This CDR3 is CASSLSSSWPYNEQFF. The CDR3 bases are TGTGCCAGCAGTTTATCAAGTTCGTGGCCATACAATGAGCAGTTCTTC.

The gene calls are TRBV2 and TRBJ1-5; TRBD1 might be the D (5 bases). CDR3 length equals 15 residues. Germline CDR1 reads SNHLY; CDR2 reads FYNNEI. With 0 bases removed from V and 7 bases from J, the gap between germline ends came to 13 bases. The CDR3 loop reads CASSEAGRGRQPQHF. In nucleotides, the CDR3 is TGTGCCAGCAGTGAAGCGGGTAGGGGTCGACAGCCCCAGCATTTT.

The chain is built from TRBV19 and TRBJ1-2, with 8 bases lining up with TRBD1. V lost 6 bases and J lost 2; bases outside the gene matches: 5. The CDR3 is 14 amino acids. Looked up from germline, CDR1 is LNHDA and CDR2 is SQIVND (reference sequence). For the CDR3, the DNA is TGTGCCAGTAGGCCCGGACAGGGAAACTATGGCTACACCTTC. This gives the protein CASRPGQGNYGYTF.

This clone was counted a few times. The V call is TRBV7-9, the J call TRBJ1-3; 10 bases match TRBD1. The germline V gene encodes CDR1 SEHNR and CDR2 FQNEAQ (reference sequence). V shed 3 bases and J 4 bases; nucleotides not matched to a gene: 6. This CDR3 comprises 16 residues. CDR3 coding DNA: TGTGCCAGCAGCTTCCGGGACAGGGGAACAGGAAACACCATATATTTT. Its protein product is CASSFRDRGTGNTIYF.

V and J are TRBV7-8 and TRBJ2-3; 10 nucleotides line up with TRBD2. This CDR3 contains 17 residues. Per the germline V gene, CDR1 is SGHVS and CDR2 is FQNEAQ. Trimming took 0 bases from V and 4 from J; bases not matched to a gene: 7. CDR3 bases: TGTGCCAGCAGCTTAGCGCCAATAGCGGGAGGCCCAGATACGCAGTATTTT. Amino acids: CASSLAPIAGGPDTQYF.

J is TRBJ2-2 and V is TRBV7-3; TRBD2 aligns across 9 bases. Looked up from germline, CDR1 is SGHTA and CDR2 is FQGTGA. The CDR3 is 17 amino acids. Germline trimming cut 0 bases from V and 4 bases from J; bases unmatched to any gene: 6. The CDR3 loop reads CASSLTGLAGSTGELFF. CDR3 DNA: TGTGCCAGCAGCTTAACGGGGCTAGCGGGAAGCACCGGGGAGCTGTTTTTT.

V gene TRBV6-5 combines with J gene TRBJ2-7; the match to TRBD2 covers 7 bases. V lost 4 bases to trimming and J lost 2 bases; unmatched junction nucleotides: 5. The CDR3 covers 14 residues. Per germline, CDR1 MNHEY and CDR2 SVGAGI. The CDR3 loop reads CASSLSSGTYEQYF. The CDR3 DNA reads TGTGCCAGCAGTTTGTCTAGCGGAACCTACGAGCAGTACTTC.

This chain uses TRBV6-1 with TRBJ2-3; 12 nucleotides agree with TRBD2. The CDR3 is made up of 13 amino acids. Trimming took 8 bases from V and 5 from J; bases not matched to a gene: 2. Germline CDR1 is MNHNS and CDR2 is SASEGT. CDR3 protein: CASLLAGGDTQYF. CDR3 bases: TGTGCCAGCTTACTAGCGGGAGGAGATACGCAGTATTTT.

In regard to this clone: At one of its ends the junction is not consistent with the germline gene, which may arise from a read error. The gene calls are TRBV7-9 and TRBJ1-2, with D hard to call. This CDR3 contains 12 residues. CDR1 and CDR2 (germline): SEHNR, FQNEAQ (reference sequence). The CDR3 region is CSSSQANYGYTF. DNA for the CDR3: TGTTCCAGCAGCCAGGCGAACTATGGCTACACCTTC.

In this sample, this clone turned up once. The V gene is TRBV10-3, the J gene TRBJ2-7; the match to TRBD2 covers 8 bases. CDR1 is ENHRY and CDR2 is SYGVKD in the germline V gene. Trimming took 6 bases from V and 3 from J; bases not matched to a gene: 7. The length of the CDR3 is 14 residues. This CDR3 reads CAISAGGSGYEQYF. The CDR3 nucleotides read TGTGCCATCAGCGCGGGAGGATCCGGCTACGAGCAGTACTTC.